These T cell receptor beta chains were read from a single sample in a study of blood T cells in healthy people across ages. TCRdb itself ran the 5' RACE reads through MiXCR, one entry per CDR3 protein. The sample has 1.5 million to 1.8 million distinct CDR3 sequences; 42% are singletons. Input material: blood. The receptors were sampled from a woman between 18 and 30 years old in good health. CDR3s include the opening cysteine and the closing phenylalanine or tryptophan. The D gene is left open where the match is weak. The size of a clone is reported for some rows only, either as once, few or many, or as a class for expanded clones.

TRBV4-1	NA	TRBJ2-5	NA	CASSQRRQLNFQETQYF	TGCGCCAGCAGCCAACGAAGACAGCTAAACTTTCAAGAGACCCAGTACTTC
TRBV4-3	few	TRBJ2-1	NA	CASSQDLVGTAYNEQFF	TGCGCCAGCAGCCAAGATCTAGTGGGGACCGCCTACAATGAGCAGTTCTTC
TRBV5-6	NA	TRBJ1-1	NA	CASSFPDGMRPEAFF	TGTGCCAGCAGCTTCCCTGACGGTATGAGGCCTGAAGCTTTCTTT
TRBV27	NA	TRBJ1-2	TRBD1	CASSLSSTGAGYTF	TGTGCCAGCAGTTTATCATCCACAGGGGCTGGCTACACCTTC
TRBV7-8	few	TRBJ1-2	TRBD1	CASSLDGQGAIGYTF	TGTGCCAGCAGCTTAGATGGACAGGGGGCAATTGGCTACACCTTC
TRBV12-3/TRBV12-4	NA	TRBJ2-7	TRBD1	CASSMPGQRYEQYF	TGTGCCAGCAGTATGCCGGGACAGAGATACGAGCAGTACTTC
TRBV10-3	few	TRBJ2-3	TRBD2	CAISTSGISTDTQYF	TGTGCCATCAGTACTAGCGGGATCAGCACAGATACGCAGTATTTT
TRBV29-1	NA	TRBJ1-1	NA	CSVFWALEAFF	TGCAGCGTTTTTTGGGCGCTCGAAGCTTTCTTT
TRBV7-9	NA	TRBJ2-3	NA	CASSSPLRRMDTQYF	TGTGCCAGCAGCTCCCCGCTTCGAAGGATGGATACGCAGTATTTT
TRBV4-1	few	TRBJ2-3	NA	CASSQENPATDTQYF	TGCGCCAGCAGCCAAGAGAACCCGGCCACAGATACGCAGTATTTT
TRBV4-3	few	TRBJ1-2	NA	CASSQDPTSNYGYTF	TGCGCCAGCAGCCAAGACCCAACCTCCAACTATGGCTACACCTTC
TRBV4-3	few	TRBJ2-7	TRBD2	CASSQVRIAGDPYEQYF	TGCGCCAGCAGCCAAGTGAGAATAGCGGGAGACCCCTACGAGCAGTACTTC
TRBV12-5	few	TRBJ1-1	NA	CASGLGALNTEAFF	TGTGCTAGTGGTCTCGGGGCGTTGAACACTGAAGCTTTCTTT
TRBV7-9	NA	TRBJ2-2	NA	CASSWTVNTGELFF	TGTGCCAGCAGCTGGACAGTGAACACCGGGGAGCTGTTTTTT
TRBV3-1	NA	TRBJ2-3	NA	CASSHRALVRSTDTQYF	TGTGCCAGCAGCCACCGAGCCCTAGTTAGGAGCACAGATACGCAGTATTTT
TRBV20-1	NA	TRBJ1-1	TRBD1	CSARDDRTGMNTEAFF	TGCAGTGCTAGAGATGACAGGACAGGGATGAACACTGAAGCTTTCTTT
TRBV28	few	TRBJ2-7	TRBD1	CASSHDRVYNEQYF	TGTGCCAGCAGTCACGACAGGGTTTACAATGAGCAGTACTTC
TRBV7-2	NA	TRBJ2-1	TRBD1	CASSLETGGEGEQFF	TGTGCCAGCAGCTTAGAGACAGGGGGCGAAGGTGAGCAGTTCTTC
TRBV5-1	NA	TRBJ2-1	NA	CASSFRTHYNEQFF	TGCGCCAGCAGCTTCAGGACTCATTACAATGAGCAGTTCTTC
TRBV4-1	NA	TRBJ1-1	NA	CASSRGPPDTEAFF	TGCGCCAGCAGCCGGGGACCCCCCGACACTGAAGCTTTCTTT
TRBV29-1	NA	TRBJ2-7	NA	CSVEGTMGEQYF	TGCAGCGTTGAAGGCACAATGGGCGAGCAGTACTTC
TRBV4-3	few	TRBJ2-1	NA	CASSPKLVGPNYNEQFF	TGCGCCAGCAGCCCCAAACTGGTGGGACCTAACTACAATGAGCAGTTCTTC
TRBV29-1	many	TRBJ2-1	TRBD2	CSVEVPSGRVDEQFF	TGCAGCGTTGAAGTGCCTAGCGGGAGGGTCGATGAGCAGTTCTTC
TRBV6-2/TRBV6-3	NA	TRBJ2-7	NA	CASSGPRSSYEQYF	TGTGCCAGCAGTGGACCCCGAAGCTCCTACGAGCAGTACTTC
TRBV4-2	NA	TRBJ1-2	NA	CASSPGTEFNYGYTF	TGTGCCAGCAGCCCGGGTACAGAGTTTAACTATGGCTACACCTTC
TRBV5-1	few	TRBJ1-5	TRBD1	CASSFGQGDQPQHF	TGTGCCAGCAGCTTCGGACAGGGTGATCAGCCCCAGCATTTT
TRBV10-3	once	TRBJ2-1	TRBD2	CAISDPIATSGRAREQFF	TGTGCCATCAGTGATCCCATCGCAACTAGCGGGAGGGCCCGCGAGCAGTTCTTC
TRBV29-1	NA	TRBJ2-7	NA	CSVEMAEAEQYF	TGCAGCGTTGAAATGGCGGAGGCTGAGCAGTACTTC
TRBV7-9	NA	TRBJ1-2	NA	CASSQIKRLNYGYTF	TGTGCCAGCAGCCAAATCAAGCGACTCAACTATGGCTACACCTTC
TRBV7-9	NA	TRBJ2-5	NA	CASSLAPLDRRETQYF	TGTGCCAGCAGCTTAGCCCCCTTAGACAGGAGAGAGACCCAGTACTTC
TRBV18	many	TRBJ2-7	NA	CASSPTGSYEQYF	TGTGCCAGCTCACCGACAGGTTCCTACGAGCAGTACTTC
TRBV5-1	many	TRBJ2-7	TRBD1	CASSTDRGYEQYF	TGCGCCAGCAGCACGGACAGGGGGTACGAGCAGTACTTC
TRBV20-1	NA	TRBJ1-4	TRBD1	CSVPDRGSEKLFF	TGCAGTGTCCCGGACAGGGGGAGCGAAAAACTGTTTTTT
TRBV12-3/TRBV12-4	NA	TRBJ2-1	TRBD2	CASSPPPGLAGYNEQFF	TGTGCCAGCAGCCCGCCCCCAGGACTAGCGGGGTACAATGAGCAGTTCTTC
TRBV6-5	NA	TRBJ2-5	TRBD1	CASSTGGWETQYF	TGTGCCAGTTCGACAGGGGGCTGGGAGACCCAGTACTTC
TRBV15	once	TRBJ2-3	NA	CATSRVGGLTDTQYF	TGTGCCACCAGCAGAGTCGGGGGGCTCACAGATACGCAGTATTTT
TRBV6-2/TRBV6-3	NA	TRBJ2-5	NA	CASRSDSQETQYF	TGTGCCAGCAGGAGCGACAGCCAAGAGACCCAGTACTTC
TRBV29-1	NA	TRBJ2-1	TRBD2	CSVRLAAYNEQFF	TGCAGCGTTAGACTAGCGGCCTACAATGAGCAGTTCTTC
TRBV7-2	few	TRBJ2-3	TRBD2	CASSLGWTSGTDTQYF	TGTGCCAGCAGCTTAGGTTGGACTAGCGGTACAGATACGCAGTATTTT
TRBV6-5	NA	TRBJ2-7	NA	CASSYSGGGEQYF	TGTGCCAGCAGTTACTCTGGGGGAGGCGAGCAGTACTTC
TRBV7-3	NA	TRBJ1-1	NA	CASSSNRDTEAFF	TGTGCCAGCAGCTCAAACAGGGACACTGAAGCTTTCTTT
TRBV2	NA	TRBJ1-5	NA	CASGVRGRESQPQHF	TGTGCCAGCGGGGTTCGGGGCAGGGAAAGTCAGCCCCAGCATTTT